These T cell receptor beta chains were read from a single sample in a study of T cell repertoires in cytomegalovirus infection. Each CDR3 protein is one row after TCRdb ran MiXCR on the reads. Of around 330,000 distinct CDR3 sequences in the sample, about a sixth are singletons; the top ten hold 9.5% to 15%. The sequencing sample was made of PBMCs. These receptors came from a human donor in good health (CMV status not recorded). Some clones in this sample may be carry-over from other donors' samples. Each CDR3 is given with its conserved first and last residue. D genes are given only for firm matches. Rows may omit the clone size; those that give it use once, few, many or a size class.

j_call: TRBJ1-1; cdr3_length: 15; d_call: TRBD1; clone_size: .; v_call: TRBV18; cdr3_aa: CASSLNRGQNTEAFF; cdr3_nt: TGTGCCAGCTCACTGAACAGGGGGCAGAACACTGAAGCTTTCTTT
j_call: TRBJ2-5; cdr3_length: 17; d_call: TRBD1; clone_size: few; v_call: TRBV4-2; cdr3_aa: CASSQSGPGGAEETQYF; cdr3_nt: TGTGCCAGCAGCCAAAGCGGCCCAGGGGGCGCGGAAGAGACCCAGTACTTC
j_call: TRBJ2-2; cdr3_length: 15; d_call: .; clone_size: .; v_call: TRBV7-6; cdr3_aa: CASSLDYGTAGELFF; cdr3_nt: TGTGCCAGCAGCTTGGACTATGGGACGGCCGGGGAGCTGTTTTTT
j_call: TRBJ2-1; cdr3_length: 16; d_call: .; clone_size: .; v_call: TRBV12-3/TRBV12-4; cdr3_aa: CASSLERGLTRNEQFF; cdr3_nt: TGTGCCAGCAGTTTAGAACGGGGATTAACTCGGAATGAGCAGTTCTTC
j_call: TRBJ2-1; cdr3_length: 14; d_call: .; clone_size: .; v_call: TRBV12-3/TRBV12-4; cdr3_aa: CASSLYPGGDEQFF; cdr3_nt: TGTGCCAGCAGTTTATACCCAGGTGGGGACGAGCAGTTCTTC
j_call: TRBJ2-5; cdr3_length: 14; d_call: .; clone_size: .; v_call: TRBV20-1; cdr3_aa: CSARGTSYQETQYF; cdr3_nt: TGCAGTGCTAGAGGAACTAGCTACCAAGAGACCCAGTACTTC
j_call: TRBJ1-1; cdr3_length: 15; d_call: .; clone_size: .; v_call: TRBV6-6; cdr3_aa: CASSYVPGDNTEAFF; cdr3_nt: TGTGCCAGCAGTTACGTGCCCGGTGATAACACTGAAGCTTTCTTT
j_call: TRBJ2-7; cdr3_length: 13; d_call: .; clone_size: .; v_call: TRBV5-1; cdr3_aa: CASSLGGQYEQYF; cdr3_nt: TGCGCCAGCAGCTTGGGGGGGCAATACGAGCAGTACTTC
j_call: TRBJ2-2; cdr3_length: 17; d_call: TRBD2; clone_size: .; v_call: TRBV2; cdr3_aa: CASNGGGAVRSTGELFF; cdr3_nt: TGTGCCAGCAATGGCGGGGGGGCAGTGAGAAGCACCGGGGAGCTGTTTTTT
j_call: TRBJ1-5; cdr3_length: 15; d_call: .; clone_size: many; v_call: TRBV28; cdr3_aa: CASSLPGNSNQPQHF; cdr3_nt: TGTGCCAGCAGTCTCCCCGGGAATAGCAATCAGCCCCAGCATTTT
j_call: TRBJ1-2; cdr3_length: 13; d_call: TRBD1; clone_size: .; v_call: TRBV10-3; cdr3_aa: CAISTGTGDGYTF; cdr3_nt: TGTGCCATCAGTACCGGGACAGGGGATGGCTACACCTTC
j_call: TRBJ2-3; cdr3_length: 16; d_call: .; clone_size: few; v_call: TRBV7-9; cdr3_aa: CASSLEGGRSTDTQYF; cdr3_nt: TGTGCCAGCAGCTTAGAGGGTGGTAGGAGCACAGATACGCAGTATTTT
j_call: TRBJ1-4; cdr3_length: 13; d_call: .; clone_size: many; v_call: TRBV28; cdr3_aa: CASRVPTNEKLFF; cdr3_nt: TGTGCCAGCAGGGTCCCAACTAATGAAAAACTGTTTTTT
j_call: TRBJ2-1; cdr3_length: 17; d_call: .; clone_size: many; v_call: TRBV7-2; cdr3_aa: CASSTRQDLLSYNEQFF; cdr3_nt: TGTGCCAGCAGCACAAGACAGGACTTACTCTCCTACAATGAGCAGTTCTTC
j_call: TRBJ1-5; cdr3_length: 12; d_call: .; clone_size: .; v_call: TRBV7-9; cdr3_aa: CAVTGADQPQHF; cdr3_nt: TGTGCAGTAACGGGGGCGGACCAGCCCCAGCATTTT
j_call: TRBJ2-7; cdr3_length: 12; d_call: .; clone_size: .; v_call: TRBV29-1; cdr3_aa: CSVEDARGEQYF; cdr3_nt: TGCAGCGTTGAAGATGCCAGGGGCGAGCAGTACTTC
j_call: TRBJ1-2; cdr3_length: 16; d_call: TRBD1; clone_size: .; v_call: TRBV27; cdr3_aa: CASSLTGTETHYGYTF; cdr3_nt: TGTGCCAGCAGTTTAACCGGGACAGAGACCCACTATGGCTACACCTTC
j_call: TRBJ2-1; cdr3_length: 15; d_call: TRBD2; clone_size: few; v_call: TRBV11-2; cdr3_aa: CASSFRGGADNEQFF; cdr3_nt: TGTGCCAGCAGCTTTCGCGGGGGGGCGGACAATGAGCAGTTCTTC
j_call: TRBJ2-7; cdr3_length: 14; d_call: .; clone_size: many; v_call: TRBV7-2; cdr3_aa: CASSTQEGYGEQYF; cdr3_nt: TGTGCCAGCAGCACCCAGGAAGGGTATGGCGAGCAGTACTTC
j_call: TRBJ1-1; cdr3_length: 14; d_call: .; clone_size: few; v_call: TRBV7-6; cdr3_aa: CASSLNSGDTEAFF; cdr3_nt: TGTGCCAGCAGCTTAAATTCAGGGGACACTGAAGCTTTCTTT
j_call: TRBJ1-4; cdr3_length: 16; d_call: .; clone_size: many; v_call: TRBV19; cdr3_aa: CASSGRDAATNEKLFF; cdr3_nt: TGTGCCAGTAGTGGACGGGACGCCGCAACTAATGAAAAACTGTTTTTT
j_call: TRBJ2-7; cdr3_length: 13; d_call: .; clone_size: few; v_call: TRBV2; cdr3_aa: CASTERRDYEQYF; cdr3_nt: TGTGCCAGCACCGAGCGAAGAGACTACGAGCAGTACTTC
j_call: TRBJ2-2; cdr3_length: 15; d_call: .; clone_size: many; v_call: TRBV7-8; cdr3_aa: CASSYKERPSGELFF; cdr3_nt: TGTGCCAGCAGCTACAAAGAGCGTCCGTCCGGGGAGCTGTTTTTT
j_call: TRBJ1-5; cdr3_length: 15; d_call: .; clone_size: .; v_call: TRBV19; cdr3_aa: CASHLDDSQRQPQHF; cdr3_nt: TGTGCCAGCCACCTCGATGATAGTCAACGTCAGCCCCAGCATTTT
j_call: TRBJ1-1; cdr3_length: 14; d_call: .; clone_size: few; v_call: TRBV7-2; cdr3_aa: CASSSTTGLGEAFF; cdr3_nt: TGTGCCAGCAGCTCTACAACGGGGCTGGGTGAAGCTTTCTTT
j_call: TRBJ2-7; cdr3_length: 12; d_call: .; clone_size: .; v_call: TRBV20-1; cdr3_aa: CSARADTDEQYF; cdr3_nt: TGCAGTGCTAGAGCGGACACCGACGAGCAGTACTTC
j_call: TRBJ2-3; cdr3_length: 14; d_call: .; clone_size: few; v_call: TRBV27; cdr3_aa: CASSFFGQDDTQYF; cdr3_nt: TGTGCCAGCAGTTTTTTTGGGCAGGACGATACGCAGTATTTT
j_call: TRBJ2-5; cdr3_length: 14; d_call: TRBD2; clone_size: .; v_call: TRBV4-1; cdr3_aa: CASSQVVAGETQYF; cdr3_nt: TGCGCCAGCAGCCAAGTTGTAGCGGGGGAGACCCAGTACTTC
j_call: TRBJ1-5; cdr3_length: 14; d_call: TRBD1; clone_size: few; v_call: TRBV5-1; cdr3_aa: CASSLTGDDQPQHF; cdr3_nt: TGCGCCAGCAGCCTAACAGGGGACGATCAGCCCCAGCATTTT
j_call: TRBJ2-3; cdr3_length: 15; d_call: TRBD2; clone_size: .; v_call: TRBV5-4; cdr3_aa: CASSRSGGLRDTQYF; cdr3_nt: TGTGCCAGCAGCCGTAGCGGGGGGCTCAGGGATACGCAGTATTTT
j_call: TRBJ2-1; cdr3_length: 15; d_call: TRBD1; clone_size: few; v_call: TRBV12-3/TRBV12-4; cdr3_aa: CASSLRQGRYNEQFF; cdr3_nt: TGTGCCAGCAGCCTCCGACAGGGGCGGTACAATGAGCAGTTCTTC
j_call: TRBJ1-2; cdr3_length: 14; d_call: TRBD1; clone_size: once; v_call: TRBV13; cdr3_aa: CASSQQGAGYGYTF; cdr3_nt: TGTGCCAGCAGCCAACAGGGGGCAGGCTATGGCTACACCTTC
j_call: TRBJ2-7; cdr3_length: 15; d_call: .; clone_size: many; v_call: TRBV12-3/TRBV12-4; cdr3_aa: CASSLDGNSPYEQYF; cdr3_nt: TGTGCCAGCAGTTTAGACGGCAACAGTCCCTACGAGCAGTACTTC
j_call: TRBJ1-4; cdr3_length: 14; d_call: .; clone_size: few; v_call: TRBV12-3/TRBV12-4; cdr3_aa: CASSLRARREKLFF; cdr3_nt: TGTGCCAGCAGTCTAAGGGCAAGACGTGAAAAACTGTTTTTT
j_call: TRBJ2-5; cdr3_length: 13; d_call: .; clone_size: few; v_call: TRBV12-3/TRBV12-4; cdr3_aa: CASLNMEQETQYF; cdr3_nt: TGTGCCAGCCTGAATATGGAACAAGAGACCCAGTACTTC